Only one count was recorded for the clone carrying this TCR beta chain. The junction departs from germline at one end; a sequencing error may be responsible. This specimen comes from a study of neurological immune-mediated disorders. CDR1 LGHNA and CDR2 YSLEER come from the germline V gene. The CDR3 runs 12 residues. TCRdb analysed the 5' RACE reads with MiXCR anew, one entry per CDR3 protein. This sample carries tens of thousands of distinct CDR3 sequences, around 3.5% of them seen once, and the ten largest clones take around 3.1%. The source material was PBMCs. This chain uses TRBV4-3 with TRBJ2-7, with D possibly TRBD2 on 5 matching bases. The receptor was isolated from a woman aged 50 to 60 with multiple sclerosis. The CDR3 sequence: CDSSTRGSEQYF. In nucleotides, the CDR3 is TGCGACAGCAGCACACGGGGTTCCGAGCAGTACTTC.